The next 7 T cell receptor beta chains were all read from a single sample in a study of PD-1 and CTLA-4 blockade in melanoma. Data came from immunoSEQ multiplex PCR; TCRdb stores just in-frame clones and leaves some out. The table includes approximately 17,000 clones, roughly two thirds detected once. The sequencing used CD8+ T cells from peripheral blood, collected before anti-PD-1 treatment. These receptors came from a human donor with melanoma.

This clone occurred a few times. This chain connects TRBV15 to TRBJ2-3, with TRBD2 identical over 7 bases. Losses at the gene ends were 5 bases for V and 2 bases for J; bases not matched to a gene: 10. Looked up from germline, CDR1 is LNHNV and CDR2 is YYDKDF (reference sequence). This CDR3 spans 16 amino acids. CDR3 coding DNA: TGTGCCACCAGCGCGGTTCTTGGACTAGTCACAGATACGCAGTATTTT. Translation gives CATSAVLGLVTDTQYF. Supplemented by reference TRBV15 and TRBJ2-3, the full variable domain reads DAMVIQNPRYQVTQFGKPVTLSCSQTLNHNVMYWYQQKSSQAPKLLFHYYDKDFNNEADTPDNFQSRRPNTSFCFLDIRSPGLGDTAMYLCATSAVLGLVTDTQYFGPGTRLTVL.

This chain connects TRBV12-5 to TRBJ2-7; the D gene is possibly TRBD1 (7 bases). V was shortened by 3 bases and J by 5 bases, with 20 bases between the two germline ends. The V gene's germline CDR1 is LGHNT and CDR2 FRNRAP. This CDR3 is 16 amino acids long. The CDR3 DNA sequence: TGTGCTAGTGGTTTCGAAAAAGGGGGCGGGATCAACGAGCAGTACTTC. Residues: CASGFEKGGGINEQYF. Full variable domain (outside the CDR3, taken from reference TRBV12-5 and TRBJ2-7): DARVTQTPRHKVTEMGQEVTMRCQPILGHNTVFWYRQTMMQGLELLAYFRNRAPLDDSGMPKDRFSAEMPDATLATLKIQPSEPRDSAVYFCASGFEKGGGINEQYFGPGTRLTVT.

The V call is TRBV29-1, the J call TRBJ2-7; possible D gene TRBD1, 7 bases. The CDR3 runs 13 residues. The V gene's germline CDR1 is SQVTM and CDR2 ANQGSEA. V shed 6 bases and J shed 3 bases, with 15 bases lying between them. CDR3 sequence (DNA): TGCAGCGTACGGACAGGAGGGGGCTACGAGCAGTACTTC. It is translated as CSVRTGGGYEQYF.

The chain joins TRBV9 to TRBJ2-7; a possible D gene is TRBD2 (7 bases). This CDR3 has 14 amino acids. Germline values: CDR1 SGDLS, CDR2 YYNGEE. Trimming removed 3 bases from V and 0 bases from J, with 10 bases in between. CDR3 nucleotide sequence: TGTGCCAGCAGCGACGGGGGGCTCTCCTACGAGCAGTACTTC. This codes for CASSDGGLSYEQYF. Looking up the rest from reference TRBV9 and TRBJ2-7 gives the full variable domain: DSGVTQTPKHLITATGQRVTLRCSPRSGDLSVYWYQQSLDQGLQFLIQYYNGEERAKGNILERFSAQQFPDLHSELNLSSLELGDSALYFCASSDGGLSYEQYFGPGTRLTVT.

This chain connects TRBV19 to TRBJ2-5; 15 bases are a match to TRBD2. The germline V gene has CDR1 LNHDA and CDR2 SQIVND (reference sequence). The V gene end was trimmed by 10 bases and the J gene end by 0 bases; junction bases not matched to a gene: 15. This CDR3 has 19 residues. CDR3 amino acids: CATSFRGLAGGGYQETQYF. CDR3 nucleotides: TGTGCCACCTCCTTTAGGGGACTAGCGGGAGGAGGGTACCAAGAGACCCAGTACTTC.

The V call is TRBV11-3, the J call TRBJ2-5; 12 positions match TRBD2. This CDR3 comprises 16 residues. V trimming: 4 bases; J trimming: 4 bases; junction bases outside the gene matches: 7. Germline V gene sequence: CDR1 SGHNT, CDR2 YENEEA. The CDR3 is CASSSRLAGVGETQYF. The DNA of the CDR3 is TGTGCCAGCAGCTCCCGACTAGCGGGAGTAGGAGAGACCCAGTACTTC.

The chain carries TRBV5-4 and TRBJ2-4; no definite D call. Germline CDR1 reads SGHNT; CDR2 reads YYREEE (reference sequence). This CDR3 region has 17 residues. The V end was cut by 4 bases, the J end by 0 bases, with 17 bases between. The DNA for the CDR3 is TGTGCCAGCAGCCCTGACGGATGGGATCTAGCCAAAAACATTCAGTACTTC. Protein sequence: CASSPDGWDLAKNIQYF.